A selection of T cell receptor beta chains follows, all from one sample in a study of shared clonotypes between healthy human individuals. Measured with immunoSEQ multiplex PCR; TCRdb has only the in-frame clones, and not every one. The sample holds some 1,100,000 clones, roughly 74% seen once. Sequencing was performed on memory CD4+ T cells from PBMCs. Every receptor here comes from a man younger than 35 in good health. Some clones in this sample may be carry-over from other donors' samples. The CDR3 runs from the conserved cysteine through the conserved F or W. The order of the fields is J gene, V gene, D gene, clone size, CDR3 protein, CDR3 DNA. D genes are given only for firm matches. The size field is filled for only some rows; it gives once, few, many or a size class.

j_call: TRBJ1-2; v_call: TRBV19; d_call: -; clone_size: many; cdr3_aa: CASANSGGDGYTF; cdr3_nt: TGTGCCAGTGCCAATTCTGGAGGGGACGGCTACACCTTC
j_call: TRBJ2-1; v_call: TRBV9; d_call: TRBD2; clone_size: -; cdr3_aa: CASSVGSGINIWQFF; cdr3_nt: TGTGCCAGCAGCGTAGGTAGCGGGATTAATATATGGCAGTTCTTC
j_call: TRBJ2-1; v_call: TRBV6-1; d_call: -; clone_size: -; cdr3_aa: CASRPGPSYNEQFF; cdr3_nt: TGTGCCAGCAGACCGGGCCCATCCTACAATGAGCAGTTCTTC
j_call: TRBJ1-5; v_call: TRBV7-8; d_call: -; clone_size: -; cdr3_aa: CASSLGPGLNQPQHF; cdr3_nt: TGTGCCAGCAGCTTAGGGCCAGGGCTCAATCAGCCCCAGCATTTT
j_call: TRBJ2-5; v_call: TRBV12-5; d_call: TRBD2; clone_size: -; cdr3_aa: CASGLGLAGVVGETQYF; cdr3_nt: TGTGCTAGTGGTCTGGGACTAGCGGGAGTGGTAGGGGAGACCCAGTACTTC
j_call: TRBJ1-2; v_call: TRBV6-5; d_call: TRBD1; clone_size: -; cdr3_aa: CASSYRDRVYGYTF; cdr3_nt: TGTGCCAGCAGTTACAGGGACAGGGTTTATGGCTACACCTTC
j_call: TRBJ2-2; v_call: TRBV28; d_call: -; clone_size: -; cdr3_aa: CASSLLRAGELFF; cdr3_nt: TGTGCCAGCAGTTTGCTCAGGGCCGGGGAGCTGTTTTTT
j_call: TRBJ2-5; v_call: TRBV9; d_call: TRBD2; clone_size: -; cdr3_aa: CASSIGLAGGETQYF; cdr3_nt: TGTGCCAGCAGCATAGGACTAGCGGGAGGAGAGACCCAGTACTTC
j_call: TRBJ1-1; v_call: TRBV10-3; d_call: -; clone_size: few; cdr3_aa: CAISDRVLLTEAFF; cdr3_nt: TGTGCCATCAGTGACAGGGTCCTCCTCACTGAAGCTTTCTTT
j_call: TRBJ1-2; v_call: TRBV18; d_call: -; clone_size: -; cdr3_aa: CASSPLPDNYGYTF; cdr3_nt: TGTGCCAGCTCACCATTGCCGGATAACTATGGCTACACCTTC
j_call: TRBJ1-1; v_call: TRBV6-5; d_call: -; clone_size: -; cdr3_aa: CASSYVGVMNTEAFF; cdr3_nt: TGTGCCAGCAGTTACGTGGGGGTAATGAACACTGAAGCTTTCTTT
j_call: TRBJ1-5; v_call: TRBV6-1; d_call: -; clone_size: -; cdr3_aa: CASSNYRNQPQHF; cdr3_nt: TGTGCCAGCAGCAACTACAGGAATCAGCCCCAGCATTTT
j_call: TRBJ1-1; v_call: TRBV4-1; d_call: TRBD1; clone_size: -; cdr3_aa: CASSQGSGDSYMNTEAFF; cdr3_nt: TGCGCCAGCAGCCAAGGGAGCGGGGACAGCTACATGAACACTGAAGCTTTCTTT
j_call: TRBJ2-2; v_call: TRBV19; d_call: TRBD1; clone_size: -; cdr3_aa: CASRNLAGGVGGELFF; cdr3_nt: TGTGCCAGTAGAAATCTTGCAGGGGGCGTTGGCGGGGAGCTGTTTTTT
j_call: TRBJ1-2; v_call: TRBV28; d_call: -; clone_size: -; cdr3_aa: CASSPPGTYGYTF; cdr3_nt: TGTGCCAGCAGTCCGCCGGGAACCTATGGCTACACCTTC
j_call: TRBJ2-7; v_call: TRBV4-2; d_call: -; clone_size: -; cdr3_aa: CASSAIRADEQYF; cdr3_nt: TGTGCCAGCAGCGCGATTAGAGCGGACGAGCAGTACTTC
j_call: TRBJ2-7; v_call: TRBV19; d_call: TRBD1; clone_size: -; cdr3_aa: CASSGTGGLEQYF; cdr3_nt: TGTGCCAGTAGTGGGACAGGGGGCCTCGAGCAGTACTTC